This TCR beta chain is drawn from a study of T cell responses to AZD1222 COVID-19 vaccine. Study-wide points: Two AZD1222 administrations were followed by greater Spike-specific TCR breadth and depth.

In this sample, this clone turned up once. Its specificity is unknown. Clones were read by immunoSEQ multiplex PCR, and TCRdb kept only the in-frame ones, dropping some. This sample yields about 120,000 clones, of which around 86% are seen a single time; about 1.2% belongs to the top ten. Germline CDR1 reads GTSNPN; CDR2 reads SVGIG (reference sequence). This CDR3 has 14 amino acids. V gave up 5 bases and J gave up 4 bases, with 15 bases separating them. The TCR comes from an adult in good health. Here the sequenced sample was peripheral blood, taken on day 0 of AZD1222 vaccination. The gene calls are TRBV30 and TRBJ1-3, with a weak D call TRBD1 (5 bases). The CDR3 is CAWYQGVYGNTIYF. Here the CDR3 DNA reads TGTGCCTGGTACCAGGGAGTATACGGAAACACCATATATTTT.